These 30 T cell receptor beta chains came from one sample sequenced in a study of cytomegalovirus exposure and HLA in healthy donors. Use of 60 Vbeta and 13 Jbeta primers characterized the PCR. Produced via immunoSEQ multiplex PCR; TCRdb's table is partial and in-frame only. The data hold under 150,000 clones, with over 80% observed a single time. The sample taken for sequencing was PBMCs. Receptor source: a man between 40 and 49 years old in good health and CMV-seronegative.

This chain links TRBV6-5 with TRBJ2-1, with D maybe TRBD2 (6 bases). Germline CDR1 and CDR2: MNHEY and SVGAGI. V was cut by 4 bases and J by 5 bases, with 12 bases left in between. The CDR3 length is 14 residues. CDR3 nucleotides: TGTGCCAGCAGTTTCAGGAGACTAGACAATGAGCAGTTCTTC. It specifies CASSFRRLDNEQFF.

V is TRBV6-1 and J is TRBJ2-7; maybe TRBD2 (6 bases). The length of the CDR3 is 11 residues. CDR1 MNHNS and CDR2 SASEGT come from the germline V gene. V was shortened by 5 bases and J by 4 bases, with 6 bases between the two germline ends. The CDR3, as DNA: TGTGCCAGCAGTCGGGGGTACGAGCAGTACTTC. Translated: CASSRGYEQYF.

V usage is TRBV5-1 and J usage is TRBJ1-1; D not certain. The CDR3 runs 13 residues. Between the trimmed V and J ends, which lost 5 bases and 1 base, there was a span of 9 bases. Germline V lookup: CDR1 SGHRS, CDR2 YFSETQ. CDR3 bases: TGCGCCAGCAGGCCAACGGGGAACACTGAAGCTTTCTTT. Translated, it gives CASRPTGNTEAFF.

V is TRBV21-1 and J is TRBJ2-1; the table names TRBD2, a call not compared with the DNA. TRBV21-1 is assigned pseudogene status. This CDR3 has 16 amino acids. CDR3 bases: TGTGCCAGCAGCATTCGAGGAGGGAGGGCCTACAATGAGCAGTTCTTC. Translating it yields CASSIRGGRAYNEQFF.

The chain uses TRBV6-4 and TRBJ2-7; 8 positions match TRBD1. The CDR3 runs to 14 residues. V was pared by 2 bases and J by 5 bases, with 5 bases of the junction left unmatched. Germline lookup yields CDR1 MRHNA and CDR2 SNTAGT. The CDR3 protein is CASSDGQGADEQYF. Here the CDR3 DNA reads TGTGCCAGCAGTGACGGGCAGGGGGCGGACGAGCAGTACTTC.

This clone turned up a few times. V gene TRBV5-5 combines with J gene TRBJ1-6, with 8 bases identical to TRBD1. The CDR3 has 15 residues. V gave up 1 base and J gave up 5 bases; unmatched junction bases: 2. In germline, CDR1 is SGHKS, CDR2 YYEKEE (reference sequence). CDR3 in amino acids: CASSLWTGNNSPLHF. The CDR3 DNA reads as TGTGCCAGCAGCTTGTGGACAGGGAATAATTCACCCCTCCACTTT.

Regarding this clone: The junction and the germline gene differ at one end; a read error may be behind it. This rearrangement joins TRBV7-7 to TRBJ2-1; D is possibly TRBD2 (6 bases). CDR1 is SSHAT and CDR2 is FNYEAQ in the germline V gene (reference sequence). CDR3 size: 13 residues. The CDR3 region is CASSLGDWDEQFF. The CDR3 bases are TGTGCTAGCAGCTTGGGGGACTGGGATGAGCAGTTCTTC. Full variable domain (outside the CDR3, taken from reference TRBV7-7 and TRBJ2-1): GAGVSQSPRYKVTKRGQDVTLRCDPISSHATLYWYQQALGQGPEFLTYFNYEAQPDKSGLPSDRFSAERPEGSISTLTIQRTEQRDSAMYRCASSLGDWDEQFFGPGTRLTVL.

V usage is TRBV23-1 and J usage is TRBJ2-7, with a weak D call TRBD2 (5 bases). TRBV23-1 is an open reading frame whose function is uncertain. V was clipped by 0 bases and J by 5 bases, with 11 bases between them. The CDR3 length is 14 residues. CDR3 sequence: CASSQSLMRDEQYF. In nucleotides, the CDR3 is TGCGCCAGCAGTCAATCGCTTATGAGGGACGAGCAGTACTTC.

V gene TRBV5-6 combines with J gene TRBJ2-3; D remains ambiguous. The V and J ends lost 0 bases and 4 bases respectively, with 3 bases between them. The CDR3 covers 12 residues. The V gene's germline CDR1 is SGHDT and CDR2 YYEEEE. CDR3: CASSLASDTQYF. CDR3 nucleotides: TGTGCCAGCAGCTTGGCTTCAGATACGCAGTATTTT.

The chain employs TRBV5-1 and TRBJ1-2; 7 positions agree with TRBD1. CDR1 SGHRS and CDR2 YFSETQ come from the germline V gene. J was trimmed by 0 bases and V by 4 bases; bases with no gene match: 6. CDR3 length equals 15 residues. The CDR3 region is CASSPRQGSNYGYTF. DNA of the CDR3: TGCGCCAGCAGCCCCAGACAGGGATCTAACTATGGCTACACCTTC.

The chain employs TRBV9 and TRBJ2-2; D is unresolved. The germline V and J ends were trimmed by 1 base and 4 bases, with 5 bases remaining between them. This CDR3 contains 13 residues. Germline assignment: CDR1 SGDLS and CDR2 YYNGEE. The CDR3: CASSVRGTGELFF. CDR3 nucleotide sequence: TGTGCCAGCAGCGTACGAGGCACCGGGGAGCTGTTTTTT.

V usage is TRBV27 and J usage is TRBJ2-5, with a weak D call TRBD2 (5 bases). Germline V gives CDR1 MNHEY, CDR2 SMNVEV (reference sequence). The CDR3 totals 14 residues. Trimming pared 7 bases from V and 4 bases from J, leaving 16 bases between. CDR3 DNA: TGTGCCAGCAATCCAGGACTCTTCTCAGAGACCCAGTACTTC. Residues: CASNPGLFSETQYF.

The V gene is TRBV19, the J gene TRBJ2-6; the match to TRBD2 covers 8 bases. This CDR3 has 16 amino acids. Trimming cost V 3 bases and J 4 bases; bases outside gene matches: 5. The germline V gene encodes CDR1 LNHDA and CDR2 SQIVND (reference sequence). The CDR3 nucleotides are TGTGCCAGTAGTATTAGCGGGGAACCCGGGGCCAACGTCCTGACTTTC. It translates to CASSISGEPGANVLTF.

The chain joins TRBV5-1 to TRBJ2-7; maybe TRBD2 (6 bases). V was trimmed by 0 bases and J by 1 base, leaving 14 bases between them. CDR1 is SGHRS and CDR2 is YFSETQ in the germline V gene. This CDR3 comprises 16 residues. CDR3 sequence (DNA): TGCGCCAGCAGCTTGGCCCCTCTAGCGCCTTCCTACGAGCAGTACTTC. It specifies CASSLAPLAPSYEQYF.

The chain has TRBV13 and TRBJ2-7, with 7 bases identical to TRBD1. Germline trimming cut 5 bases from V and 3 bases from J; bases unmatched to any gene: 4. The CDR3 totals 13 residues. Per germline, CDR1 PRHDT and CDR2 FYEKMQ (reference sequence). The DNA for the CDR3 is TGTGCCAGCAGCAAGGGGACAGACTACGAGCAGTACTTC. Its translation: CASSKGTDYEQYF. Together with reference TRBV13 and TRBJ2-7, the CDR3 gives the full variable domain: AAGVIQSPRHLIKEKRETATLKCYPIPRHDTVYWYQQGPGQDPQFLISFYEKMQSDKGSIPDRFSAQQFSDYHSELNMSSLELGDSALYFCASSKGTDYEQYFGPGTRLTVT.

The chain has TRBV27 and TRBJ1-1; D unclear. Per germline, CDR1 MNHEY and CDR2 SMNVEV (reference sequence). This CDR3 spans 14 amino acids. With 3 bases removed from V and 1 base from J, the gap between germline ends came to 9 bases. The CDR3 sequence: CASSFWAGNTEAFF. CDR3 DNA: TGTGCCAGCAGTTTCTGGGCAGGGAACACTGAAGCTTTCTTT.

The rearrangement joins TRBV27 to TRBJ2-1, with D possibly matching TRBD2 (5 bases). CDR1 MNHEY and CDR2 SMNVEV come from the germline V gene (reference sequence). This CDR3 has 17 amino acids. Trimming pared 6 bases from V and 0 bases from J, leaving 18 bases between. The CDR3 DNA follows: TGTGCCAGCAGACCACTGGACTGGGGAAGCTCCTACAATGAGCAGTTCTTC. Its protein is CASRPLDWGSSYNEQFF.

This chain joins TRBV6-5 and TRBJ1-5; no reliable D call. V was pared by 0 bases and J by 4 bases, with 4 bases between. There are 13 residues in the CDR3. CDR1 is MNHEY and CDR2 is SVGAGI in the germline V gene. In nucleotides, the CDR3 is TGTGCCAGCAGTTACTCGCAGAATCAGCCCCAGCATTTT. It codes for CASSYSQNQPQHF.

The rearrangement links TRBV5-5 to TRBJ1-6, with D uncertain. The CDR3 runs 14 residues. CDR1 and CDR2 (germline): SGHKS, YYEKEE (reference sequence). Trimming shortened V by 3 bases and J by 7 bases, and 11 bases separated the two germline ends. CDR3 coding DNA: TGTGCCAGCAGCTCTCAGGTTATGAATTCACCCCTCCACTTT. It codes for CASSSQVMNSPLHF.

The rearrangement joins TRBV7-2 to TRBJ2-5; possibly TRBD1 for D (5 bases). Gene TRBJ2-7 matches the end of the DNA better, so the J call may be wrong. The germline V gene encodes CDR1 SGHTA and CDR2 FQGNSA. CDR3 size: 11 residues. Written as DNA, the CDR3 is TGTGCCACTGCATCAGGGCTCGAGCAGTACTTC. It translates to CATASGLEQYF.

This clone has a single count. The chain uses TRBV27 and TRBJ2-7; D remains unclear. Germline V CDR1 and CDR2: MNHEY, SMNVEV (reference sequence). CDR3 size: 15 residues. Trimming removed 0 bases at V and 2 bases at J, with 11 bases between. For the CDR3, the DNA is TGTGCCAGCAGTTTATCAAGCGCCTGGGCCTACGAGCAGTACTTC. It codes for CASSLSSAWAYEQYF.

This clone appeared a single time. The chain has TRBV7-8 and TRBJ2-7; tentative D call: TRBD1 (6 bases). Between the trimmed V and J ends, which lost 5 bases and 2 bases, there was a span of 13 bases. The CDR3 extends over 14 amino acids. The germline CDR1 and CDR2 sequences are SGHVS and FQNEAQ. The CDR3 sequence: CASSQTQGPYEQYF. The CDR3 region has the DNA TGTGCCAGCAGCCAAACACAGGGCCCCTACGAGCAGTACTTC.

The CDR3 spells CASSTLDRGPLSYEQYF. The CDR3 DNA follows: TGCGCCAGCAGCACCTTAGACAGGGGGCCCTTATCCTACGAGCAGTACTTC. The chain recombines TRBV10-2 with TRBJ2-7; 10 positions agree with TRBD1. This CDR3 contains 17 residues. Looked up from germline, CDR1 is WSHSY and CDR2 is SAAADI. V was pared by 6 bases and J by 1 base, with 12 bases of the junction left unmatched.

This clone showed up just a few times. The chain couples TRBV7-2 to TRBJ2-7, with D hard to call. The CDR3 loop spans 11 amino acids. Trimming removed 4 bases from V and 8 bases from J, with 9 bases in between. From germline, CDR1 is SGHTA and CDR2 FQGNSA. The CDR3 protein is CASSSGIQQYF. For the CDR3, the DNA is TGTGCCAGCAGCTCGGGTATTCAGCAGTACTTC.

This clone was seen a few times. V gene TRBV10-3 combines with J gene TRBJ1-1, with 12 bases fitting TRBD1. Trimming cost V 2 bases and J 4 bases; bases outside gene matches: 8. Germline V CDR1 and CDR2: ENHRY, SYGVKD. This CDR3 is built from 17 residues. The CDR3 nucleotides read TGTGCCATCAGTGAGGCGCCGGGACAGGGGGCAGGCACTGAAGCTTTCTTT. Protein sequence: CAISEAPGQGAGTEAFF.

This clone appeared once. J is TRBJ2-1 and V is TRBV29-1, with 8 bases identical to TRBD2. The CDR3 consists of 14 residues. From germline, CDR1 is SQVTM and CDR2 ANQGSEA. Losses at the gene ends were 3 bases for V and 4 bases for J; bases not matched to a gene: 5. The CDR3 coding sequence is TGCAGCGTTGATACTAGCGGACTTTACAATGAGCAGTTCTTC. It is translated as CSVDTSGLYNEQFF.

The chain recombines TRBV5-1 with TRBJ2-3; 7 bases map to TRBD1. With V trimmed by 5 bases and J by 2 bases, 8 bases remained unmatched. The CDR3 contains 15 residues. The germline V gene has CDR1 SGHRS and CDR2 YFSETQ. The CDR3 protein is CASRLTGVNTDTQYF. CDR3 coding DNA: TGCGCCAGCAGATTAACAGGGGTGAACACAGATACGCAGTATTTT.

In its sample, this clone was seen a few times. This chain links TRBV30 with TRBJ1-5; possibly TRBD1 for D (6 bases). V lost 5 bases to trimming and J lost 3 bases, with 11 bases between them. Germline assignment: CDR1 GTSNPN and CDR2 SVGIG (reference sequence). The CDR3 length is 13 residues. CDR3: CAWGEGDNQPQHF. CDR3 bases: TGTGCCTGGGGGGAGGGGGACAATCAGCCCCAGCATTTT.

V usage is TRBV11-2 and J usage is TRBJ1-4; 9 bases agree with TRBD1. Germline V CDR1 and CDR2: SGHAT, FQNNGV. The V segment lost 4 bases and the J segment 8 bases; nucleotides outside the gene matches: 5. The CDR3 runs 14 residues. The DNA for the CDR3 is TGTGCCAGCAGCTCCGGACAGGGGAGGGAAAAACTGTTTTTT. Protein sequence: CASSSGQGREKLFF.

This chain links TRBV5-1 with TRBJ2-7; 8 bases line up with TRBD1. Germline trimming cut 0 bases from V and 4 bases from J; bases unmatched to any gene: 15. Germline V gene data show CDR1 as SGHRS and CDR2 as YFSETQ. The CDR3 totals 18 residues. The CDR3 DNA is TGCGCCAGCAGCTTGGGAAGTATCAAAACAGGGGGAAGATACGAGCAGTACTTC. Protein: CASSLGSIKTGGRYEQYF.